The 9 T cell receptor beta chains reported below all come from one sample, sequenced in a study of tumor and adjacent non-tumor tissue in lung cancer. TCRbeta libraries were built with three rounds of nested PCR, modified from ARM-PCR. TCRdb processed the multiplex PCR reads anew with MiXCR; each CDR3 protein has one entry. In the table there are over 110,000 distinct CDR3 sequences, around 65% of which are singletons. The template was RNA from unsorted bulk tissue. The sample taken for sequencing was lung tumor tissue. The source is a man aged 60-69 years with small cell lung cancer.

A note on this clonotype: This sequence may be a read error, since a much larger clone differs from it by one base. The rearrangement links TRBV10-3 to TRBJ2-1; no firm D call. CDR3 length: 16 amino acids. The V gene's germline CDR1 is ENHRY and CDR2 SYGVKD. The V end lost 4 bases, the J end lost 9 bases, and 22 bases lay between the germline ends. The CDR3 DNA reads TGTGCCATCAGTGTATCAATTCCGATAGGGTATGGTGAGCAGTTCTTC. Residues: CAISVSIPIGYGEQFF.

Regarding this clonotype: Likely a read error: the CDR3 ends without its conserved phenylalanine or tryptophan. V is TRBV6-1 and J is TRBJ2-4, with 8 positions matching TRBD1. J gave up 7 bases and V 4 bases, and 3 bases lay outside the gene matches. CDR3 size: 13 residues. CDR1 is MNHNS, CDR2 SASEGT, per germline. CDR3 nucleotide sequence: TGTGCCAGCAGTGGCAGGGGGCTGAACATTCAGTACTTA. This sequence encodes CASSGRGLNIQYL.

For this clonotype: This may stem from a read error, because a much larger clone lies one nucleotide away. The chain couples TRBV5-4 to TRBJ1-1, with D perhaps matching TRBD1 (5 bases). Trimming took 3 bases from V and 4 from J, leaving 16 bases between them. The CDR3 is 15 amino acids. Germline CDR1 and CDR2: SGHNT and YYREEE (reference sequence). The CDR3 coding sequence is TGTGCCAGCAGCTGGTCCAGGGCGAGAAGCACTGAAGCTTTCTTT. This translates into CASSWSRARSTEAFF.

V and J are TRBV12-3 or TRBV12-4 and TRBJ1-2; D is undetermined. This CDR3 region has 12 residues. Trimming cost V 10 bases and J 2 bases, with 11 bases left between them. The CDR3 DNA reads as TGTGCCAACGGCCCCTCAAACTATGGCTACACCTTC. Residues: CANGPSNYGYTF.

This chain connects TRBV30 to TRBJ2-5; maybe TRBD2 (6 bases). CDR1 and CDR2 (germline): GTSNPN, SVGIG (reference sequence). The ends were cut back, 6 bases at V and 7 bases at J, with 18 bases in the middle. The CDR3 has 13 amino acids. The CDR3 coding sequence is TGTGCCTGTTCCGGAGGGGCCGCCACGACCCAGTACTTC. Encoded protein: CACSGGAATTQYF.

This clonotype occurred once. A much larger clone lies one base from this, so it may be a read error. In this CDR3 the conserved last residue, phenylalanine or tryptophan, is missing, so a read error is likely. The CDR3 DNA is TGCAGCGTGGACTCCTACAATGAGCAGTTCTTA. Protein product: CSVDSYNEQFL. The chain uses TRBV29-1 and TRBJ2-1; the D is unclear. The germline gives CDR1 SQVTM, CDR2 ANQGSEA. V lost 6 bases, J lost 0 bases, and 3 bases lay in between. CDR3 length: 11 residues.

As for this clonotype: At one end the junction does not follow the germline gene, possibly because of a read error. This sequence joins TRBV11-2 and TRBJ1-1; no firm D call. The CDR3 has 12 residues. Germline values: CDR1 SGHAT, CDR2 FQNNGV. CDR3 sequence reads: CTSSVGDPRALF. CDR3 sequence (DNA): TGTACCAGCAGCGTCGGGGATCCAAGAGCTTTGTTT.

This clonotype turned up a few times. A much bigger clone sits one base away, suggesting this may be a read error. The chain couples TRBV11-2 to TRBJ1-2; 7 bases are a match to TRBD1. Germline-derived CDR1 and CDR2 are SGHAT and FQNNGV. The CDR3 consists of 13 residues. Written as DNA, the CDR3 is TGTGCCAGCAGCCCCACAGGGGACTATGACTACACCTTC. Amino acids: CASSPTGDYDYTF.

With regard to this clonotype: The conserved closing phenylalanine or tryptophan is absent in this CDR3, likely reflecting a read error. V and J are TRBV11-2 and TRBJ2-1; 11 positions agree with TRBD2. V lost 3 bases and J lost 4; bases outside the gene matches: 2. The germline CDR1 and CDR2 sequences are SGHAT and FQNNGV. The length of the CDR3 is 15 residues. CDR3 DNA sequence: TGTGCCAGCAGCTTGACTAGCGGGACGTACAATGAGCAGTTCCTC. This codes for CASSLTSGTYNEQFL.